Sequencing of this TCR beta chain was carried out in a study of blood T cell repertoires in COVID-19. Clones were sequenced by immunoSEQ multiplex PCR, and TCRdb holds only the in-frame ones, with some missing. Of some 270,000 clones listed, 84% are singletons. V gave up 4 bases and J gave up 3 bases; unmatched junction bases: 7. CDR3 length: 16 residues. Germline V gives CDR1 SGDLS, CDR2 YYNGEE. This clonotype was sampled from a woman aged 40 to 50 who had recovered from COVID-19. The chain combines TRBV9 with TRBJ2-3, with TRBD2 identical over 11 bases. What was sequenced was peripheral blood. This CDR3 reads CASSPRSGGATDTQYF. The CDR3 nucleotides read TGTGCCAGCAGCCCACGTAGCGGGGGGGCAACAGATACGCAGTATTTT.